The rows below give T cell receptor beta chains drawn from one sample of a study of neurological immune-mediated disorders. TCRdb itself ran the 5' RACE reads through MiXCR, one entry per CDR3 protein. Among around 46,000 distinct CDR3 sequences listed, roughly 4% were seen once. The material sequenced was PBMCs. The receptors come from a woman aged 55-75 years with multiple sclerosis. CDR3s include the opening cysteine and the closing phenylalanine or tryptophan. The order of the fields is D gene, clone size, V gene, J gene, CDR3 protein, CDR3 DNA. D genes are given only for firm matches. Clone sizes are given selectively: once, few, many, or a class where the clone is expanded.

-,many,TRBV10-2,TRBJ2-3,CASSDRTGNKADTQYF,TGCGCCAGCAGTGACCGTACAGGGAATAAGGCGGATACGCAGTATTTT
-,many,TRBV7-2,TRBJ2-2,CASSLGPTGELFF,TGTGCCAGCAGCTTAGGCCCCACCGGGGAGCTGTTTTTT
TRBD1,many,TRBV20-1,TRBJ1-1,CSAPDRGGTEAFF,TGCAGTGCCCCGGACAGGGGGGGGACTGAAGCTTTCTTT
TRBD2,many,TRBV20-1,TRBJ2-7,CSAGGLAASYEQYF,TGCAGTGCTGGAGGACTAGCGGCCTCCTACGAGCAGTACTTC
-,many,TRBV7-2,TRBJ1-2,CASSLTRDYGYTF,TGTGCCAGCAGCTTAACCCGGGACTATGGCTACACCTTC
-,many,TRBV7-2,TRBJ2-7,CASSLVKGYEQYF,TGTGCCAGCAGCTTAGTTAAAGGGTACGAGCAGTACTTC
TRBD2,many,TRBV9,TRBJ2-1,CASSSAGGGGNEQFF,TGTGCCAGCAGCTCAGCGGGAGGGGGAGGCAATGAGCAGTTCTTC
-,few,TRBV5-1,TRBJ2-7,CASSLRGAYEQYF,TGCGCCAGCAGCTTACGAGGGGCCTACGAGCAGTACTTC
-,many,TRBV20-1,TRBJ2-3,CSARENREHTDTQYF,TGCAGTGCTAGAGAAAACAGGGAACACACAGATACGCAGTATTTT
-,few,TRBV29-1,TRBJ2-5,CSVASGGETQYF,TGCAGCGTTGCGTCCGGGGGAGAGACCCAGTACTTC
-,-,TRBV5-1,TRBJ2-7,CASSLDQGPWEQYF,TGCGCCAGCAGCTTGGATCAGGGCCCCTGGGAGCAGTACTTC
-,many,TRBV27,TRBJ2-1,CASSHTSRPRFF,TGTGCCAGCAGTCACACTAGCCGTCCCAGGTTCTTC
TRBD2,medium-sized,TRBV4-3,TRBJ2-3,CASSQASSGGGTDTQYF,TGCGCCAGCAGCCAAGCCTCTAGCGGGGGCGGCACAGATACGCAGTATTTT
TRBD1,many,TRBV4-1,TRBJ2-7,CASSRTGTGDEQYF,TGCGCCAGCAGCCGGACAGGGACAGGGGACGAGCAGTACTTC
-,many,TRBV4-1,TRBJ2-2,CASSQGILEAHTGELFF,TGCGCCAGCAGCCAGGGGATCCTAGAAGCGCACACCGGGGAGCTGTTTTTT
-,few,TRBV7-2,TRBJ2-1,CASSPIGNEQFF,TGTGCCAGCAGCCCCATAGGCAATGAGCAGTTCTTC
TRBD2,many,TRBV20-1,TRBJ2-1,CSARAGLAGGDEQFF,TGCAGTGCTAGAGCTGGACTAGCGGGGGGCGATGAGCAGTTCTTC
-,many,TRBV5-4,TRBJ2-1,CASSLFSEQFF,TGTGCCAGCAGCTTATTTAGCGAGCAGTTCTTC
TRBD1,many,TRBV7-9,TRBJ1-1,CASSSSLDRGKAFF,TGTGCCAGCAGCTCCTCCCTAGACAGGGGCAAAGCTTTCTTT
TRBD2,few,TRBV7-2,TRBJ2-1,CASSPLAVYNEQFF,TGTGCCAGCAGCCCCCTAGCGGTCTACAATGAGCAGTTCTTC
TRBD1,many,TRBV20-1,TRBJ1-5,CSAIQSRDRYNQPQHF,TGCAGTGCTATTCAATCCCGGGACAGATACAATCAGCCCCAGCATTTT
TRBD1,many,TRBV5-5,TRBJ1-1,CASKGTGNTEAFF,TGTGCCAGCAAAGGGACAGGGAACACTGAAGCTTTCTTT
-,many,TRBV21-1,TRBJ2-1,CAKLALSSYNEQFF,TGTGCCAAACTAGCACTCAGCTCCTACAATGAGCAGTTCTTC
-,many,TRBV3-1,TRBJ1-6,CASSKTTYNSPLHF,TGTGCCAGCAGTAAGACAACCTATAATTCACCCCTCCACTTT
TRBD1,many,TRBV20-1,TRBJ2-3,CSWDRSTDTQYF,TGCAGTTGGGACAGGTCCACAGATACGCAGTATTTT
-,-,TRBV18,TRBJ2-1,CASSEQEGYNEQFF,TGTGCCAGCTCAGAACAGGAGGGATACAATGAGCAGTTCTTC